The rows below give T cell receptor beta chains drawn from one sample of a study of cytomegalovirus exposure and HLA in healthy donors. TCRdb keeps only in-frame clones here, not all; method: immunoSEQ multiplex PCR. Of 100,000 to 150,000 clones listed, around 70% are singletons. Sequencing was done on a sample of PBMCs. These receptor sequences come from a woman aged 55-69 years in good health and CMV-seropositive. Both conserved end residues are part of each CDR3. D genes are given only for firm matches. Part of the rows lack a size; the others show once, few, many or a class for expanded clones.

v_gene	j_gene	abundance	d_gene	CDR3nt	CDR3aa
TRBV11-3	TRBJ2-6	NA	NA	TGTGCCAGCAGCCCCGGGGGTGCAGGGGCCAACGTCCTGACTTTC	CASSPGGAGANVLTF
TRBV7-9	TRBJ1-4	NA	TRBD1	TGTGCCAGCAGCCCCGGGACAGGGGGAAGTGAAAAACTGTTTTTT	CASSPGTGGSEKLFF
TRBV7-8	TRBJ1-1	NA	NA	TGTGCCAGCAGACCGGGACAACTGAACACTGAAGCTTTCTTT	CASRPGQLNTEAFF
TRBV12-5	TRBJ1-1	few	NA	TGTGCTAGTGGTATCCCCAGGGGTAGGCACACTGAAGCTTTCTTT	CASGIPRGRHTEAFF
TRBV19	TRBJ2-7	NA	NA	TGTGCTTCCTGCGGAGTCAAATACTACGAGCAGTACTTC	CASCGVKYYEQYF
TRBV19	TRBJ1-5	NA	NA	TGTGCCAGTAATCTCAAACAATGGGGGGGTATGGATCAGCCCCAGCATTTT	CASNLKQWGGMDQPQHF
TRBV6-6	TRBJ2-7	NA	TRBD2	TGTGCCAGCAGTGGACGGTCGGGAGGCTCCTACGAGCAGTACTTC	CASSGRSGGSYEQYF
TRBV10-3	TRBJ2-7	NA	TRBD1	TGTGCCTCCTCCGGGACAGACCATTCCTACGAGCAGTACTTC	CASSGTDHSYEQYF
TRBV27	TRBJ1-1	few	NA	TGTGCCAGCAGTTACGCCGGGAGCACTGAAGCTTTCTTT	CASSYAGSTEAFF
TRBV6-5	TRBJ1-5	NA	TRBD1	TGTGCCACTGGAGGGACAGCTAATCAGCCCCAGCATTTT	CATGGTANQPQHF